This entry concerns a single T cell receptor beta chain. Trimming stripped 5 bases from V and 0 bases from J, with 13 bases between. The germline V gene has CDR1 KGHSH and CDR2 LQKENI. This CDR3 is 15 amino acids long. This sample is drawn from a study of blood T cell repertoires in COVID-19. Study overall: Spain, Italy and the United States supplied samples that represented acute and convalescent COVID-19. PBMCs, B-cell-depleted T cells, or T cells were the source of the cDNA or gDNA that made up the material.

This study enrolled people aged roughly 18 to 90 from about 26 US geographic areas. In the 2 weeks before study entry, exposed participants met a COVID-19 case, which was PCR-confirmed or clinician-diagnosed. TCRdb keeps only in-frame clones here, not all; method: immunoSEQ multiplex PCR. The repertoire has about 140,000 clones, more than 80% of them found once; the top ten carry 1.5% to 2%. Sequencing was performed on PBMCs or T cells enriched from blood (not recorded which). The gene calls are TRBV18 and TRBJ1-1; D not resolved. This clonotype originated in a woman aged 18-29 years who had been exposed to COVID-19. The CDR3 spells CASSTGGRLNTEAFF. CDR3 nucleotide sequence: TGTGCCAGCTCAACTGGTGGGAGGTTGAACACTGAAGCTTTCTTT.